Below are 9 T cell receptor beta chains sequenced from a single sample in a study of memory CD4+ T cells and cytomegalovirus serostatus. Single viable CD3+CD4+CD8-CD45RO+ cells were sorted as the memory CD4+ T cells. Sequenced by immunoSEQ multiplex PCR; TCRdb stores in-frame clones only, minus some. The sample includes under 65,000 clones, roughly 78% of them seen just once. Sequencing input: memory CD4+ T cells from blood. These receptors were taken from an adult in good health and CMV-seronegative.

Points on this clone: The identical CDR3 is also encoded by other nucleotide sequences in the sample. This rearrangement joins TRBV18 to TRBJ2-3; D is unresolved. Germline V gives CDR1 KGHSH, CDR2 LQKENI. The CDR3 totals 11 residues. V lost 3 bases, J lost 2 bases, and 0 bases lay in between. CDR3 region: CASSPTDTQYF. Here the CDR3 DNA reads TGTGCCAGCTCACCCACAGATACGCAGTATTTT. Full variable domain (remainder filled in from reference TRBV18 and TRBJ2-3): NAGVMQNPRHLVRRRGQEARLRCSPMKGHSHVYWYRQLPEEGLKFMVYLQKENIIDESGMPKERFSAEFPKEGPSILRIQQVVRGDSAAYFCASSPTDTQYFGPGTRLTVL.

CDR3 residues: CACPGQGLTTF. CDR3 bases: TGTGCCTGCCCGGGACAGGGGTTGACCACCTTC. This chain links TRBV30 with TRBJ1-2; 10 nucleotides agree with TRBD1. The V segment lost 6 bases and the J segment 13 bases; nucleotides outside the gene matches: 8. CDR3 length equals 11 residues. In germline, CDR1 is GTSNPN, CDR2 SVGIG (reference sequence).

The rearrangement links TRBV4-1 to TRBJ1-2; 9 nucleotides agree with TRBD1. CDR3 length: 16 residues. After removal of 0 bases from V and 7 bases from J, the junction contained 9 bases not matched to a gene. The germline gives CDR1 MGHRA, CDR2 YSYEKL. Here the CDR3 reads CASSQDPGQGRGGYTF. The CDR3 bases are TGCGCCAGCAGCCAAGATCCGGGACAGGGCCGGGGTGGCTACACCTTC.

The table lists this clone with a count of one. The V and J genes are TRBV11-1 and TRBJ2-1; D is possibly TRBD2 (7 bases). The ends were cut back, 1 base at V and 8 bases at J, with 12 bases in the middle. In germline, CDR1 is SGHAT, CDR2 FQDESV (reference sequence). The CDR3 loop spans 14 amino acids. The CDR3 loop is CASSLGIGGDEQFF. The DNA of the CDR3 is TGTGCCAGCAGCTTAGGTATAGGGGGGGATGAGCAGTTCTTC.

The chain has TRBV6-5 and TRBJ2-7; 9 bases match TRBD2. This CDR3 comprises 14 residues. J lost 3 bases, V lost 7 bases, and 7 bases had no gene match. The V gene's germline CDR1 is MNHEY and CDR2 SVGAGI. DNA for the CDR3: TGTGCCAGCAAGCGGGAGGCCGCGATCTACGAGCAGTACTTC. This gives the protein CASKREAAIYEQYF.

This clone was observed many times. This sequence joins TRBV10-3 and TRBJ2-1; 12 bases fit TRBD2. Germline trimming cut 3 bases from V and 5 bases from J; bases unmatched to any gene: 5. This CDR3 contains 16 residues. CDR1 and CDR2 (germline): ENHRY, SYGVKD. DNA of the CDR3: TGTGCCATCAGTGACAAACTAGCGGGAGGTAACAATGAGCAGTTCTTC. This sequence encodes CAISDKLAGGNNEQFF.

The V call is TRBV28, the J call TRBJ1-2; 7 bases align to TRBD1. The CDR3 totals 15 residues. Unmatched junction bases numbered 11, after V lost 5 bases and J lost 5 bases. Germline CDR1 and CDR2: MDHEN and SYDVKM. The CDR3 DNA reads as TGTGCCAGCAGTGCCGGCGGGACAGACCTGTATGGCTACACCTTC. As protein: CASSAGGTDLYGYTF.

Turning to this clone: The same CDR3 can be traced to other DNA sequences in this sample. The V call is TRBV28, the J call TRBJ2-3, with D maybe TRBD2 (5 bases). Germline CDR1 is MDHEN and CDR2 is SYDVKM. V lost 8 bases and J lost 0, with 6 bases in between. The CDR3 is 12 residues long. The CDR3 is CASRGSTDTQYF. DNA for the CDR3: TGTGCCAGCCGGGGAAGCACAGATACGCAGTATTTT.

The J gene is TRBJ2-3, the V gene TRBV14; D is unresolved. V was pared by 0 bases and J by 0 bases, with 7 bases between. This CDR3 has 15 residues. Germline V gene data show CDR1 as SGHDN and CDR2 as FVKESK. Here the CDR3 DNA reads TGTGCCAGCAGCCAAGAACAGAGTAGCACAGATACGCAGTATTTT. Amino acid sequence: CASSQEQSSTDTQYF.